The clone carrying this T cell receptor beta chain was recorded only once. The data stem from a study of blood T cell repertoires in COVID-19. TCRdb keeps only in-frame clones here, not all; method: immunoSEQ multiplex PCR. In the table there are around 76,000 clones, more than 80% of which are singletons. Germline CDR1 MNHEY, CDR2 SMNVEV (reference sequence). Trimming stripped 7 bases from V and 2 bases from J, with 15 bases between. CDR3 length equals 16 residues. Sequencing was performed on peripheral blood. This TCR was sampled from a man older than 75 with acute or convalescent COVID-19. The chain employs TRBV27 and TRBJ1-6; a weak D match, TRBD1 (6 bases). In DNA, the CDR3 is TGTGCCAGCAAGACAGGAATAGACCCCTATAATTCACCCCTCCACTTT. As protein: CASKTGIDPYNSPLHF.